The sequence of this T cell receptor beta chain was determined in a study of monozygotic twins with inflammatory bowel disease. Broader study findings: There were differing immunosuppressive treatments, which may have added variability to patient repertoires. Among IBD patients, fewer clonotypes were shared with others than among healthy twins, especially with disease activity.

TCRdb re-called the 5' RACE reads, yielding one record per CDR3 amino acid sequence without DNA. The listing records a few hundred thousand distinct CDR3 sequences. In regard to this clonotype: Antigen: not known.

The CDR3 length is 15 residues. CDR1 is MDHEN, CDR2 SYDVKM, per germline. The source of this sequence is a human donor with ulcerative colitis or Crohn's disease, or a healthy co-twin of an affected twin (not recorded which). The sample taken for sequencing was blood. The rearrangement links TRBV28 to TRBJ2-3; TCRdb picks TRBD1, but there is no DNA to check that call. Here the CDR3 reads CASSSSRDRDDTQYF.